Each of the 15 T cell receptor beta chains below was sequenced from the same sample in a study of blood T cell repertoires in COVID-19. Assay: immunoSEQ multiplex PCR; the TCRdb copy retains only in-frame clones and omits some. The data contain 70,000 to 90,000 clones, around 82% of them singletons. Sequencing used peripheral blood. The receptors were gathered from a woman older than 75 with acute or convalescent COVID-19.

The chain is built from TRBV7-8 and TRBJ2-7; 9 nucleotides align to TRBD1. The length of the CDR3 is 14 residues. Unmatched junction bases numbered 3, after V lost 5 bases and J lost 1 base. Germline lookup yields CDR1 SGHVS and CDR2 FQNEAQ. CDR3 residues: CASSLGTGSYEQYF. CDR3 DNA sequence: TGTGCCAGCAGCCTAGGGACAGGGTCCTACGAGCAGTACTTC.

As regards this clone: This sample includes further DNA sequences coding for the same CDR3. The chain couples TRBV6-5 to TRBJ1-1; D unclear. CDR1 is MNHEY, CDR2 SVGAGI, per germline. Deletions cut 4 bases from V and 1 base from J, with 4 bases between. The CDR3 runs 12 residues. The CDR3 DNA is TGTGCCAGCAGTTCAGGGAACACTGAAGCTTTCTTT. Protein sequence: CASSSGNTEAFF.

This chain joins TRBV2 and TRBJ1-1; D possibly corresponds to TRBD1 (6 bases). V was trimmed by 4 bases and J by 10 bases, leaving 16 bases between them. Germline V gene lookup returns CDR1 SNHLY and CDR2 FYNNEI. This CDR3 spans 13 amino acids. The CDR3 region has the DNA TGTGCCAGCAGTGGAGGGGGTCAGCTCGGAGCTTTCTTT. Translation: CASSGGGQLGAFF.

The rearrangement uses TRBV13 and TRBJ2-7; 8 positions agree with TRBD1. The germline gives CDR1 PRHDT, CDR2 FYEKMQ (reference sequence). V shed 4 bases and J 5 bases; nucleotides not matched to a gene: 13. This CDR3 comprises 16 residues. CDR3 protein: CASSYRTPNRGDEQYF. Here the CDR3 DNA reads TGTGCCAGCAGCTACAGGACACCGAACAGGGGGGACGAGCAGTACTTC. The entire variable domain, with the rest obtained from reference TRBV13 and TRBJ2-7, is as follows: AAGVIQSPRHLIKEKRETATLKCYPIPRHDTVYWYQQGPGQDPQFLISFYEKMQSDKGSIPDRFSAQQFSDYHSELNMSSLELGDSALYFCASSYRTPNRGDEQYFGPGTRLTVT.

This rearrangement joins TRBV6-5 to TRBJ2-2; D perhaps matches TRBD2 (5 bases). Germline-derived CDR1 and CDR2 are MNHEY and SVGAGI. CDR3 size: 14 residues. V shed 8 bases and J shed 6 bases, with 16 bases lying between them. CDR3 coding DNA: TGTGCCAGCCAAAAGCTTAGCGCCTCCGGGGAGCTGTTTTTT. Its protein is CASQKLSASGELFF.

This clone has more than one count but fewer than ten. The chain couples TRBV24-1 to TRBJ1-5; 9 positions match TRBD1. Germline CDR1 is KGHDR and CDR2 is SFDVKD. The junction had 6 bases not matched to a gene; V was cut back by 10 bases and J by 6 bases. CDR3 size: 13 residues. The CDR3 DNA reads TGTGCCACGGGGAGGACAGGGGCTCAGCCCCAGCATTTT. Its protein is CATGRTGAQPQHF.

The V call is TRBV11-2, the J call TRBJ2-7, with TRBD1 matching over 7 bases. The length of the CDR3 is 15 residues. J lost 0 bases, V lost 3 bases, and 5 bases had no gene match. CDR1 and CDR2 from the germline V gene are SGHAT and FQNNGV. In DNA form, the CDR3 reads TGTGCCAGCAGCTTTACAGGGGACAGCTCCTACGAGCAGTACTTC. This encodes CASSFTGDSSYEQYF.

The chain carries TRBV6-5 and TRBJ2-5; no clear D. CDR1 and CDR2 from the germline V gene are MNHEY and SVGAGI. The V and J ends lost 6 bases and 4 bases respectively, with 12 bases between them. This CDR3 has 13 residues. CDR3 bases: TGTGCCAGCAGGACCCTACAGTCAGAGACCCAGTACTTC. It specifies CASRTLQSETQYF.

This chain uses TRBV13 with TRBJ1-1; D may be TRBD1 (5 bases). V was trimmed by 1 base and J by 4 bases, leaving 19 bases between them. This CDR3 is 17 amino acids long. Germline V gives CDR1 PRHDT, CDR2 FYEKMQ (reference sequence). CDR3 sequence: CASSLELGLGRGTEAFF. The CDR3 DNA follows: TGTGCCAGCAGCTTAGAGCTGGGGCTGGGGCGGGGCACTGAAGCTTTCTTT.

This sequence joins TRBV5-4 and TRBJ2-2; 12 bases line up with TRBD2. Germline V gives CDR1 SGHNT, CDR2 YYREEE (reference sequence). With V trimmed by 3 bases and J by 4 bases, 4 bases remained unmatched. CDR3 length: 16 residues. The CDR3 coding sequence is TGTGCCAGCAGCTCTACTAGCGGGGGGCTCACCGGGGAGCTGTTTTTT. Protein product: CASSSTSGGLTGELFF.

The V call is TRBV6-5, the J call TRBJ1-1; TRBD1 aligns across 8 bases. The CDR3 consists of 14 residues. With 0 bases clipped from V and 6 bases from J, the junction kept 3 bases outside the gene matches. The germline V gene encodes CDR1 MNHEY and CDR2 SVGAGI. The CDR3 is CASSYSQGAAEAFF. CDR3 DNA sequence: TGTGCCAGCAGTTACTCGCAGGGGGCGGCTGAAGCTTTCTTT.

This clone was recorded a few times. The chain combines TRBV6-5 with TRBJ1-1; D not certain. In germline, CDR1 is MNHEY, CDR2 SVGAGI. The CDR3 has 13 amino acids. V was pared by 5 bases and J by 1 base, with 8 bases between. In nucleotides, the CDR3 is TGTGCCAGCAGTAGAAACGGGAACACTGAAGCTTTCTTT. Amino acid sequence: CASSRNGNTEAFF.

The J gene is TRBJ2-2, the V gene TRBV7-3; 8 bases match TRBD2. Germline assignment: CDR1 SGHTA and CDR2 FQGTGA. Trimming at V came to 4 bases and at J to 2 bases, leaving 3 bases not matched to a gene. The CDR3 runs 15 residues. The CDR3 is CASSSRGVNTGELFF. The CDR3 DNA reads TGTGCCAGCAGCTCGCGGGGGGTAAACACCGGGGAGCTGTTTTTT.

The gene calls are TRBV3-1 (or the pseudogene TRBV3-2) and TRBJ2-3; the match to TRBD2 covers 7 bases. J gave up 4 bases and V 4 bases, and 2 bases lay outside the gene matches. Germline CDR1 LGHDT, CDR2 YNNKEL (reference sequence). The CDR3 extends over 13 amino acids. CDR3 nucleotide sequence: TGTGCCAGCAGCCTCCGGGGGGCAGATACGCAGTATTTT. Translation gives CASSLRGADTQYF.

This clone has a handful of counts. The chain is built from TRBV5-1 and TRBJ2-7; D gene uncertain. This CDR3 is 13 amino acids long. CDR1 SGHRS and CDR2 YFSETQ come from the germline V gene. The V and J ends lost 0 bases and 4 bases respectively, with 8 bases between them. The CDR3 spells CASSLEADYEQYF. The CDR3 DNA reads as TGCGCCAGCAGCTTGGAGGCGGATTACGAGCAGTACTTC.